This T cell receptor (beta chain) was profiled in a study of Ad26.COV2.S vaccination and SARS-CoV-2 variants. Described treatment: 15 to 20 received Ad26.COV2.S at low or high dose, single or two shots; roughly five received placebo; per-sample allocation not given. Sampling occurred on day 63 after the first vaccine or placebo injection. The trim removed 0 bases at V and 4 bases at J, leaving 2 bases unmatched. The V gene's germline CDR1 is SEHNR and CDR2 FQNEAQ (reference sequence). The CDR3 is 15 residues long. Sequenced by immunoSEQ multiplex PCR; TCRdb stores in-frame clones only, minus some. The sample comprises 300,000 to 400,000 clones, 75% to 90% of which are singletons, and about 10% rests with the top ten.

The source was peripheral blood, collected in a trial of Ad26.COV2.S vaccine versus placebo. The chain uses TRBV7-9 and TRBJ1-4; 7 bases map to TRBD1. This receptor was obtained from a person aged 18 to 59 who received the Ad26.COV2.S COVID-19 vaccine or a placebo. The CDR3, as DNA: TGTGCCAGCAGCTTAGCGACAGGGCTTAATGAAAAACTGTTTTTT. This translates into CASSLATGLNEKLFF.